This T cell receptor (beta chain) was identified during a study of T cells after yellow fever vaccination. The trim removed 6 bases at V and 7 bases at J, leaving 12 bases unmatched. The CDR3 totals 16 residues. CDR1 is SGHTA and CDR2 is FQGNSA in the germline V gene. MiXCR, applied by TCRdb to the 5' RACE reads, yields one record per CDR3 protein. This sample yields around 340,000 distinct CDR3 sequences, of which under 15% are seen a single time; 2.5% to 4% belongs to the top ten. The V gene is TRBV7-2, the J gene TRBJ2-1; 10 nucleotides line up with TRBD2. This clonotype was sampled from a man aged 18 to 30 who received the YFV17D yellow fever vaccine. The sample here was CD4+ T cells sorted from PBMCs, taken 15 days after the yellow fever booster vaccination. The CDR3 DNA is TGTGCCAGCAGGAGCGGGGGGGCGGGTAATAGGAATGAGCAGTTCTTC. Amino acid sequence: CASRSGGAGNRNEQFF. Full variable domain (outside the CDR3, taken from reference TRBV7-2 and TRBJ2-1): GAGVSQSPSNKVTEKGKDVELRCDPISGHTALYWYRQSLGQGLEFLIYFQGNSAPDKSGLPSDRFSAERTGGSVSTLTIQRTQQEDSAVYLCASRSGGAGNRNEQFFGPGTRLTVL.